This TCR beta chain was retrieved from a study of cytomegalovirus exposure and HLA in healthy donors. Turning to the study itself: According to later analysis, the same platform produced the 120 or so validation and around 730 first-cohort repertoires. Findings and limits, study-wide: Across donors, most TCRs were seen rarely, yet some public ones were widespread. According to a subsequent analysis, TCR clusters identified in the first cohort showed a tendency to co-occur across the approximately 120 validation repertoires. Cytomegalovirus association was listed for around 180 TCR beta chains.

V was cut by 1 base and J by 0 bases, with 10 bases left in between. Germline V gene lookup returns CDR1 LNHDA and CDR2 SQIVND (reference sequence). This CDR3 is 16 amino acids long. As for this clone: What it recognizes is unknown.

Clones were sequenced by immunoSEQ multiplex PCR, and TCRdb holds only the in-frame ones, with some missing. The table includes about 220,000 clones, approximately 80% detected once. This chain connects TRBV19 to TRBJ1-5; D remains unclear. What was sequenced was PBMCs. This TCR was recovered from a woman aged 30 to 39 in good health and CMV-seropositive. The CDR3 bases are TGTGCCAGTAGTATAGTAGGCAGAGATAGCAATCAGCCCCAGCATTTT. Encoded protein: CASSIVGRDSNQPQHF.